This T cell receptor beta chain was identified during a study of regulatory T cells in long-lasting Graves disease (dated by TCRdb to the early 2020s). Regarding the complete study: Patients with newly diagnosed Graves' disease had been on antithyroid drugs for under 3 months. The study took place in China and was registered as a clinical trial. Persistent Graves' disease patients were compared with newly diagnosed Graves' disease patients by peripheral blood TCR sequencing and RNA sequencing. A total of around 35 samples were covered by TCR sequencing, comprising around 13 persistent and some 20 newly diagnosed Graves' disease patients. Broader findings and caveats from the paper: Sequencing and analysis were restricted to the TCR beta chain. TRBV28, TRBJ1-2 and TRBJ2-5 were preferentially used in persistent disease, while TRBV20-1 and TRBJ2-1 were favored in newly diagnosed disease. Because the primary lesion, thyroid tissue, could not be accessed, the study looked at peripheral blood alone. Compared with newly diagnosed patients, patients with persistent Graves' disease had lower TCR Shannon entropy and fewer highly expanded clones, which suggests clonal expansion. The small sample size was acknowledged by the authors as a limitation that may reduce accuracy. Persistent patients shared more public clonotypes among themselves (over 2,500) than newly diagnosed patients did (about 970).

The method was multiplex PCR. TCRdb records Illumina HiSeq 4000 as the sequencer. iRepertoire HTBI primers and Arm-PCR amplification of CDR3 regions were used to construct TCR beta libraries. Before sequencing, the PCR products went through gel purification. Per the authors' processing: Gene usage analysis of CDR3 amino acid clonotypes relied on the approximately 62 TRBV and more than twelve TRBJ segments identified across samples. Filtered high-quality paired reads were merged into contigs using COPE and FqMerger. Contigs were aligned with BLAST to IMGT TRBV, TRBD and TRBJ reference genes, and CDR3 was defined per IMGT. Any clonotype with a frequency above 0.1% was counted as a highly expanded clone. Shannon entropy served as the measure of repertoire diversity, while the Gini coefficient captured V-J evenness. Clonotypes shared by more than one individual were considered public. TCRdb handled the public reads itself, with Q25 trimming in fastp and clone calling in MiXCR, and kept productive beta chains. One record per CDR3 amino acid sequence lists the most common genes and DNA. None of the V and J calls come from the authors' own analysis; TCRdb made them. This sample comprises approximately 540,000 distinct CDR3 sequences, 9.5% to 15% of them detected only once. The ten top clones hold roughly 8.2% of the sample.

The sample's time point label, decoded: newly diagnosed GD, antithyroid drugs for less than 3 months. RNA was extracted from PBMCs in TRIzol for both TCR sequencing and RNA sequencing. The diagnosis of Graves' disease was made according to American Thyroid Association guidelines. Patients for the study were recruited at an endocrinology department in Xi'an, China. Each patient gave about 8.1 milliliters of peripheral blood, collected in an EDTA anticoagulant tube. Ficoll Paque Plus density gradient separation was used to isolate PBMCs, and no further T cell sorting was done. RNA quality was checked with an Agilent 2100 Bioanalyzer and agarose gel, and concentration with a NanoDrop 2000. The germline V gene sets CDR1 to MDHEN and CDR2 to SYDVKM. From the cysteine through the phenylalanine, the CDR3 covers 13 amino acids. Only the CDR3 portion is preserved as DNA: 39 bases, with reading frame beginning at the first base. V drops 5 bases and J drops 3 bases, leaving 10 bases in between.

This clonotype was counted a few times. The antigen it binds to is not known. It has no much larger one-base neighbor in the sample; base qualities were not kept. This sample was shared with a second study, whose subject was T cells in Graves' hyperthyroidism and ophthalmopathy. Per that second paper: A patient counted as having stable Graves' hyperthyroidism if no progression to ophthalmopathy occurred over 18 months of follow-up. The hyperthyroidism patients were between 18 and 65 years old and newly diagnosed, with a disease duration of less than 2 months. Patients with uncontrolled infections, other autoimmune diseases, pregnancy or lactation were excluded. Diagnoses relied on clinical symptoms, serum thyroxine and TRAb, thyroid ultrasound and orbital computed tomography. The first round of RT-PCR for the TCR CDR3 was performed with the HTBI primer set and the Qiagen OneStep RT-PCR kit. Blood samples also contained most of the expanded thyroid clonotypes (frequency above 0.001), which suggests that blood repertoires may reflect thyroid immune responses. A model built on a 13 V-J signature distinguished ophthalmopathy from stable hyperthyroidism, reaching roughly 88% sensitivity and 81.08% specificity in cross-validation and 80%/75% in testing. During validation, the model predicted progression to ophthalmopathy a median of about 6.5 months ahead of onset, with 60% to 71% sensitivity and almost 75% specificity. A discovery cohort of about 96 patients, roughly 43 with Graves' ophthalmopathy and roughly 59 with stable Graves' hyperthyroidism, was used to find distinguishing TCR V-J signatures. Whether ophthalmopathy could be predicted prospectively was tested in an independent validation cohort made up of about 18 hyperthyroidism patients plus 17 patients who later progressed to ophthalmopathy. For training and testing, the 100 or so patients in the discovery cohort were randomly divided in a 7:3 ratio. The study also compared thyroid tissue and blood T-cell repertoires from more than 5 Graves' hyperthyroidism patients. Once sampling was done, hyperthyroidism patients were given methimazole at a starting dose of 30 mg daily, whereas ophthalmopathy patients were given high-dose intravenous methylprednisolone. Libraries were constructed in a second round of multiplex PCR, after which size selection and purification were carried out. Libraries were sequenced paired-end with 100 bp reads on an Illumina HiSeq2000. SOAPnuke was used to process the raw data, removing reads that contained adapters or uncalled bases, had a mean Phred below 15, or lacked an exact match to the constant primer or identifier. High-quality paired reads were merged with COPE v1.2.5, and unique nucleotide sequences were defined as clonotypes. MiTCR v1.1 was used to align clonotypes to the IMGT TRBV, TRBD and TRBJ reference segments. Only V-J combinations with frequency above 0.0001, covering about 99% of repertoires, were analysed. A TCS score was defined as the ratio of F50 (clonal expansion) to E x V (chaos), with BLOSUM62-based TCRdist applied between CDR3 peptides within each V-J. Welch's t-statistics and random forest reduced approximately 520 V-J features to roughly 13, which were used in a naive Bayes classifier (R e1071). No statistical method was used to set the sample size in advance, and investigators knew the group allocation. The paper describes TCR Vbeta CDR3 sequencing of 120 to 150 peripheral blood samples, made up of some 40 ophthalmopathy patients, roughly 72 hyperthyroidism patients and roughly 17 progressor patients.

The chain employs TRBV28 and TRBJ1-2; a confident D gene designation cannot be given. This TCR was sampled from a woman aged 25 to 39 with Graves disease. Donor details come from another sample of the same person, matched by shared clones. Sequencing used peripheral blood mononuclear cells (PBMCs), obtained at new diagnosis, from a patient treated with antithyroid drugs. CDR3 protein: CASSPGPYYGYTF. The DNA sequence is TGTGCCAGCAGTCCTGGACCGTACTATGGCTACACCTTC.